This T cell receptor (beta chain) was captured by sequencing in a study of T-cell reconstitution after alpha-beta-depleted transplantation in children (TCRdb year 2016). Context from the whole study: Using TCR repertoire profiling, the study quantitatively followed how T-cell immune reconstitution unfolded in children after TCRalphabeta/CD19-depleted allogeneic hematopoietic cell transplantation.

The method behind the library was PCR. The instrument given in TCRdb is Illumina HiSeq 2500. TCR libraries were prepared with molecular barcoding, using unique molecular identifiers to normalize TCRbeta repertoire quantification. TCRdb reran the public reads through fastp at Q25 and MiXCR, keeping productive beta chains. Every distinct CDR3 protein forms one entry, paired with its most common genes and DNA. This sample has fewer than 120,000 distinct CDR3 sequences in its table, and approximately 10% of those were observed once. The ten largest clones add up to around 8.5% of the sample. This clonotype occurred many times. This receptor's antigen is unknown. There are no base qualities to consult, and no much larger clone falls within one base. Spanning cysteine to phenylalanine, the CDR3 consists of 11 amino acids. The DNA shown is the 33-base CDR3, in frame from base 1. The germline V gene (reference sequence) specifies DFQATT as CDR1 and SNEGSKA as CDR2. V is clipped by 6 bases and J by 11 bases, and the sequence between their germline boundaries is 14 bases long.

This sample comprised PBMCs from the stem cell graft donor, obtained from the stem cell graft. The V and J segments used are TRBV20-1 and TRBJ2-1; the D gene is unclear. The clonotype comes from a human donor who donated a stem cell graft to a child with acute lymphoblastic leukemia. The DNA sequence follows: TGCAGTGCAGCCCGGGCCGGACAGCAGTTCTTC. It translates to CSAARAGQQFF.